This entry lists 6 T cell receptor beta chains sequenced from one sample in a study of tumor and adjacent non-tumor tissue in lung cancer. The library came from three nested PCR rounds adapted from ARM-PCR protocols. Using its own MiXCR run on the multiplex PCR reads, TCRdb lists one record per CDR3 protein. Here the sample spans around 200,000 distinct CDR3 sequences, around 70% being singletons. RNA was extracted from bulk tissue without any cell sorting. Sequencing used lung tumor tissue. All receptors come from a man between 60 and 75 years old with non-small cell lung cancer.

With respect to this clonotype: A much more abundant neighbour one base away suggests this may be a read error. The V and J genes are TRBV20-1 and TRBJ2-1; TRBD1 matches 9 bases. The CDR3 length is 12 residues. Germline CDR1 reads DFQATT; CDR2 reads SNEGSKA (reference sequence). Trimming removed 8 bases from V and 6 bases from J; junction bases left unmatched: 5. CDR3 nucleotide sequence: TGCAGTCCTGAGGGACAGGGCAATGAGCAGTTCTTC. This gives the protein CSPEGQGNEQFF.

This clonotype was seen once. An end of the junction does not agree with germline; a read error may underlie this. V and J are TRBV20-1 and TRBJ2-7; D may correspond to TRBD1 or TRBD2 (6 bases each). Germline-derived CDR1 and CDR2 are DFQATT and SNEGSKA (reference sequence). This CDR3 spans 13 amino acids. The CDR3 is CSTRGDGDYEQYF. The CDR3, as DNA: TGCAGTACTAGGGGGGACGGGGATTACGAGCAGTACTTC.

This clonotype was seen repeatedly, ten times or more. The V gene is TRBV20-1, the J gene TRBJ2-3; D perhaps matches TRBD2 (5 bases). Germline V gene lookup returns CDR1 DFQATT and CDR2 SNEGSKA (reference sequence). Trimming took off 3 bases at V and 0 bases at J, with 13 bases between the two ends. CDR3 size: 15 residues. The CDR3 sequence: CSASWLAGSTDTQYF. CDR3 in DNA: TGCAGTGCTAGTTGGCTAGCTGGCAGCACAGATACGCAGTATTTT.

This clonotype appeared a single time. This chain links TRBV4-3 with TRBJ1-6; unclear D gene. This CDR3 has 15 amino acids. Between the trimmed V and J ends, which lost 4 bases and 4 bases, there was a span of 11 bases. Germline CDR1 reads LGHNA; CDR2 reads YSLEER. The CDR3 is CASSLAGSYNSPLHF. The CDR3 bases are TGCGCCAGCAGCCTAGCGGGCAGTTATAATTCACCCCTCCACTTT.

Comments on this clonotype: This may arise from a read error, as a much more abundant clone is one base away. The V call is TRBV29-1, the J call TRBJ2-5; TRBD1 matches 12 bases. The end of the DNA is better explained by TRBJ2-7, so the J call may be wrong. The CDR3 consists of 14 residues. The V gene's germline CDR1 is SQVTM and CDR2 ANQGSEA. CDR3 region: CSAQPGTGGIEQYF. In nucleotides, the CDR3 is TGCAGCGCCCAACCAGGGACAGGGGGCATCGAGCAGTACTTC.

Regarding this clonotype: The final CDR3 position lacks the conserved phenylalanine or tryptophan, pointing to a likely read error. No DNA is shown, since the ends of the CDR3 on it are uncertain; the CDR3 is the one TCRdb lists. This chain uses TRBV28 with TRBJ2-1; the tabulated D call, TRBD1, remains unverified against the DNA. Germline CDR1 MDHEN, CDR2 SYDVKM. Inclusive of both ends, the CDR3 amounts to 15 amino acids. CDR3 residues: CASRGPYSRYNEHFS.